This T cell receptor beta chain derives from a study of cytotoxic CD8 clonotypes in ibrutinib-treated CLL. In the study overall: Response sampling took place at median 12 months of treatment, range 6 to 36. The sample average was about 260,000 productive templates and fewer than 95,000 productive rearrangements.

There are 14 residues in the CDR3. CDR1 is SGHTA, CDR2 FQGTGA, per germline. V dropped 3 bases and J dropped 2 bases, with 9 bases sitting between them. Findings and limits, study-wide: While tracking circulating CD8+ T-cell counts, baseline clonality exceeded that of age-matched healthy donors.

Sequencing sought depths of 1 in 200,000 to 1 in 1 million T cells. Using immunoSEQ multiplex PCR, the repertoire was profiled, and TCRdb retains in-frame clones only, with some absent. The sample yields 25,000 to 30,000 clones, roughly 85% seen once. As for this clone: The antigen is unknown.

Source: PBMCs, taken after 24 months of ibrutinib treatment. The sequence was obtained from a human donor with chronic lymphocytic leukemia. The chain joins TRBV7-3 to TRBJ2-3; the D gene is possibly TRBD1 (6 bases). The CDR3 DNA reads as TGTGCCAGCAGCTTGGCAGGGGCCACAGATACGCAGTATTTT. This sequence encodes CASSLAGATDTQYF.